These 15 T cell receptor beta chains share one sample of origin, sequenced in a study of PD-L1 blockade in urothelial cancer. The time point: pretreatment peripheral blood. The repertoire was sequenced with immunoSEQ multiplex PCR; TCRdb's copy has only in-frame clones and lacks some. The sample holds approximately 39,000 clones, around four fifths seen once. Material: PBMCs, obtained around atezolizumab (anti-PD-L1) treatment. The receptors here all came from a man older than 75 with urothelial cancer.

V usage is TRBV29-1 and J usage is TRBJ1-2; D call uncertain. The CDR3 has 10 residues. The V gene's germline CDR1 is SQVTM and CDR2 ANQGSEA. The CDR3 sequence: CGLYGNGYTF. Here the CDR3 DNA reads TGCGGGCTATACGGCAATGGCTACACCTTC.

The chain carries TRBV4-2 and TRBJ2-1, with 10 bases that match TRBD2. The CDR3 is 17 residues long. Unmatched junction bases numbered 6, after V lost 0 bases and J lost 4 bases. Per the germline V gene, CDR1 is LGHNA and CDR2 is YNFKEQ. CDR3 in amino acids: CASSQEGLAGVYNEQFF. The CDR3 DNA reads TGTGCCAGCAGCCAAGAAGGCCTAGCGGGAGTGTACAATGAGCAGTTCTTC.

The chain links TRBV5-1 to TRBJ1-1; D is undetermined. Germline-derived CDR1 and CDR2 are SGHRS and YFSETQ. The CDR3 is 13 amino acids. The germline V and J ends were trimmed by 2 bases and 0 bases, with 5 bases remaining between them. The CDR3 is CASSFTVNTEAFF. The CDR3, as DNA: TGCGCCAGCAGCTTTACGGTGAACACTGAAGCTTTCTTT.

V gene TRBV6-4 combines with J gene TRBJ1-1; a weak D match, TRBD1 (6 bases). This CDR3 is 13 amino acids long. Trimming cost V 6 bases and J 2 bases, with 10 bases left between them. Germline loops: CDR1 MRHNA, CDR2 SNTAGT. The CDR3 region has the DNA TGTGCCAGCAGGATGGACAGAAACACTGAAGCTTTCTTT. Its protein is CASRMDRNTEAFF.

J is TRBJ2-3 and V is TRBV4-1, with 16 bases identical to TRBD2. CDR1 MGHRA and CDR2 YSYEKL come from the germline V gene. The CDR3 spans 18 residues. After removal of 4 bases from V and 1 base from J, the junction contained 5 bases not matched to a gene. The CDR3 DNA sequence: TGCGCCAGCAGCCCCCCCGGGACTAGCGGGGGGGGCACAGATACGCAGTATTTT. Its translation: CASSPPGTSGGGTDTQYF.

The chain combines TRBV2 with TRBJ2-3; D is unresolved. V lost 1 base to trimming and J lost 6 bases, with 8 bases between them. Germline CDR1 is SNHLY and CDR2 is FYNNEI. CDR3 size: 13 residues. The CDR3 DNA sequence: TGTGCCAGCAGTGAAGGGGCGCCGGATACGCAGTATTTT. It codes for CASSEGAPDTQYF.

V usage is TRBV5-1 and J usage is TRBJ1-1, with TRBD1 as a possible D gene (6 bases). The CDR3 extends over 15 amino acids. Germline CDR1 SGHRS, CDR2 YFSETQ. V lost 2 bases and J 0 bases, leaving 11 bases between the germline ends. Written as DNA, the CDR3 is TGCGCCAGCAGCTTTTCGCAGGGGCTGAACACTGAAGCTTTCTTT. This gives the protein CASSFSQGLNTEAFF.

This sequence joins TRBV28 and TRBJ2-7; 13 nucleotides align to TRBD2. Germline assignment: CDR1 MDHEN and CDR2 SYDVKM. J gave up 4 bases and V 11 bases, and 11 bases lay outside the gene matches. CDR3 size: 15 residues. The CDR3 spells CAHSTGTSGKYEQYF. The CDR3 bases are TGTGCCCATAGTACCGGGACTAGCGGGAAATACGAGCAGTACTTC. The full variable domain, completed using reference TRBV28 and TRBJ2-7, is DVKVTQSSRYLVKRTGEKVFLECVQDMDHENMFWYRQDPGLGLRLIYFSYDVKMKEKGDIPEGYSVSREKKERFSLILESASTNQTSMYLCAHSTGTSGKYEQYFGPGTRLTVT.

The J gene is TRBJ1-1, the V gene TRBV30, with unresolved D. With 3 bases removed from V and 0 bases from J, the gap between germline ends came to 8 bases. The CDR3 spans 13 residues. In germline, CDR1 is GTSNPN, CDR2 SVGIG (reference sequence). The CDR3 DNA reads TGTGCCTGGAGCAGTATCATGAACACTGAAGCTTTCTTT. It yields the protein CAWSSIMNTEAFF.

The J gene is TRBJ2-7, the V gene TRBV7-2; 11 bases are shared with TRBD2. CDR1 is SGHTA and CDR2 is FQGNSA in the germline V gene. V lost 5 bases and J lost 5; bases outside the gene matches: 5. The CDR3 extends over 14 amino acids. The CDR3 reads CASSITSGRNEQYF. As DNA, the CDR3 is TGTGCCAGCAGCATAACTAGCGGGAGAAACGAGCAGTACTTC.

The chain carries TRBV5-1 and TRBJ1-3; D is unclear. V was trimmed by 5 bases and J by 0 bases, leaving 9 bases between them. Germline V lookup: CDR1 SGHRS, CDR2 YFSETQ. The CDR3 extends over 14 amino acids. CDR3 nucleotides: TGCGCCAGCAGTGCCGGGAGCTCTGGAAACACCATATATTTT. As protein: CASSAGSSGNTIYF.

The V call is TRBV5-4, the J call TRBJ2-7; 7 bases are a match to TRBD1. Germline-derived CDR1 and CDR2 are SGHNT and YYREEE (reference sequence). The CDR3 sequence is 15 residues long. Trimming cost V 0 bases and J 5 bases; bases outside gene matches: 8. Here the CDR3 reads CASSLGQGETDEQYF. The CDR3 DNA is TGTGCCAGCAGCTTGGGGCAGGGGGAGACGGACGAGCAGTACTTC.

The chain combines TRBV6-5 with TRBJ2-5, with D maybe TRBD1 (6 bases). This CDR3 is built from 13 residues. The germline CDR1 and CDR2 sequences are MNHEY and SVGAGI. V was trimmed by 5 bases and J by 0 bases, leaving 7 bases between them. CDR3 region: CASSRTDQETQYF. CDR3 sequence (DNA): TGTGCCAGCAGTCGGACAGACCAAGAGACCCAGTACTTC.

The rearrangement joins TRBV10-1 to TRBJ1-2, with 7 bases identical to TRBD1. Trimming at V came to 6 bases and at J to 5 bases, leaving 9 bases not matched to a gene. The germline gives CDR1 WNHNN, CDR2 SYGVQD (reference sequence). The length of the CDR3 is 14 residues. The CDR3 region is CASSSGTAAYGYTF. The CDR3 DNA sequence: TGCGCCAGCAGCTCCGGGACAGCCGCTTATGGCTACACCTTC.

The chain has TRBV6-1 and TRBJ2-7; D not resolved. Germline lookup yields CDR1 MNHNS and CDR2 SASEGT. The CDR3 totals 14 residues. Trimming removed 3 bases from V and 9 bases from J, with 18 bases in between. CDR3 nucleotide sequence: TGTGCCAGCAGTGATAATACCCTACAGTCGGTGCAGTACTTC. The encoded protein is CASSDNTLQSVQYF.